This T cell receptor beta chain comes out of a study of blood T cell repertoires in COVID-19 (dated by TCRdb to about 2020). The study in broad terms: The collaborator samples originated in the United States, Italy and Spain and spanned the acute and convalescent phases of COVID-19. The material from the prospective study consisted of cDNA or gDNA derived from T cells, B-cell-depleted T cells, or PBMCs. Deeply sampled blood TCRbeta repertoires from subjects exposed to, actively infected with, or recovered from COVID-19 were included in the dataset. The repertoires were released in a freely available public database intended as a resource for research on the immune response to SARS-CoV-2. Samples were obtained from the ongoing ImmuneRACE study (first 160 participants) and from approximately 1,200 subjects provided by 6 global collaborators. Sample metadata almost always included a de-identified subject ID, COVID-19 status, age in years and sex. HLA class I and class II types, where available, came from metadata supplied by the sample provider rather than from assay-based typing. What the work shows at the level of the full study, not this receptor alone: How much clinical and demographic metadata was included differed by source and by participant, and the metadata was provided uncurated.

The cysteine opens and the phenylalanine closes a CDR3 of 15 amino acids. The retained sequence is limited to the CDR3, 45 bases, with the frame set at the first base. CDR1 and CDR2 were assigned from the germline V gene as SNHLY and FYNNEI. V loses 7 bases, J loses 1 base, and the germline ends lie 13 bases apart. The collaborating institutions used their own protocols to collect whole blood in K2EDTA tubes. For TCRbeta analysis, collaborators shipped samples in one of three forms: frozen whole blood, isolated PBMCs, or DNA extracted from either of those sample types. On this clone itself: It lacks a known antigen. The sample holds no much larger clone one base away, and base qualities are not on file.

The immunoSEQ Assay, a bias-controlled multiplex PCR, was used to amplify TCRbeta CDR3 regions from genomic DNA. Per the authors' processing: Within the assay, amplification of reference gene primers was used to estimate how many nucleated cells each sample contained. To quantify the absolute abundance of each unique TCRbeta CDR3 rearrangement, sequence reads were collapsed and filtered. For each sample, productive Simpson clonality was calculated by taking the square root of Simpson's diversity index across productive rearrangements. This is the immuneACCESS table as TCRdb keeps it, with only in-frame sequences that have V and J called. A part of the clones is gone; compared with another copy, unresolved V genes explain less than half, and the rest is unexplained. That table is the source of V, J and clone size, and D and trimming were worked out from the DNA. This sample comprises around 110,000 clones, 71% of them detected only once. The ten largest make up approximately 0.88% of the sample.

This receptor was identified in a human donor with acute or convalescent COVID-19. The donor label of this sample is uncertain. The sample consisted of peripheral blood. This receptor chain uses TRBV2 and TRBJ2-2; possibly the D gene is TRBD1, per 6 matching bases. Read as DNA, the sequence is TGTGCCAGCACCCCACAGACAGGGAACACCGGGGAGCTGTTTTTT. The encoded protein is CASTPQTGNTGELFF.